These 9 T cell receptor beta chains originate from one sample sequenced in a study of blood T cell repertoires in COVID-19. Here immunoSEQ multiplex PCR was the method, and the copy in TCRdb shows in-frame clones only, minus some. The table lists under 300,000 clones, just over 85% of them singletons. Specimen: peripheral blood. These receptors all come from a man aged 25 to 40 who had recovered from COVID-19.

The chain couples TRBV6-4 to TRBJ2-2, with TRBD1 matching 7 bases. The CDR3 extends over 14 amino acids. Germline trimming cut 8 bases from V and 1 base from J; bases unmatched to any gene: 4. Germline V gene lookup returns CDR1 MRHNA and CDR2 SNTAGT. CDR3 coding DNA: TGTGCCAGCCGCGGACAGGAGAACACCGGGGAGCTGTTTTTT. Its protein is CASRGQENTGELFF.

This chain joins TRBV5-5 and TRBJ1-5; a weak D match, TRBD1 (6 bases). This CDR3 comprises 16 residues. The ends were cut back, 2 bases at V and 7 bases at J, with 19 bases in the middle. The germline CDR1 and CDR2 sequences are SGHKS and YYEKEE (reference sequence). The CDR3 region has the DNA TGTGCCAGCAGCTTAGAGGGGGGGAGGTCGGAGCAGCCCCAGCATTTT. Its translation is CASSLEGGRSEQPQHF.

The chain recombines TRBV4-2 with TRBJ2-5; maybe TRBD2 (6 bases). Germline-derived CDR1 and CDR2 are LGHNA and YNFKEQ. The germline V and J ends were trimmed by 0 bases and 4 bases, with 9 bases remaining between them. The CDR3 length is 14 residues. The CDR3 here is CASSQEGGVETQYF. The CDR3 bases are TGTGCCAGCAGCCAAGAGGGGGGAGTAGAGACCCAGTACTTC.

This sequence joins TRBV4-3 and TRBJ2-1, with 10 bases matching TRBD2. CDR3 size: 15 residues. Germline V gene sequence: CDR1 LGHNA, CDR2 YSLEER. V gave up 0 bases and J gave up 4 bases; unmatched junction bases: 0. CDR3 region: CASSQETSGYNEQFF. As DNA, the CDR3 is TGCGCCAGCAGCCAAGAGACTAGCGGGTACAATGAGCAGTTCTTC.

This clone has just one count. The rearrangement uses TRBV7-9 and TRBJ1-1; TRBD1 is a possible D gene (5 bases). The CDR3 runs to 16 residues. In germline, CDR1 is SEHNR, CDR2 FQNEAQ (reference sequence). Between the trimmed V and J ends, which lost 2 bases and 0 bases, there was a span of 13 bases. In nucleotides, the CDR3 is TGTGCCAGCAGCTTACAGGGCTCATCGATGAACACTGAAGCTTTCTTT. Protein product: CASSLQGSSMNTEAFF.

DNA for the CDR3: TGTGCCAGTGGGACAGGGATGTACGGAGGTAATCAGCCCCAGCATTTT. It codes for CASGTGMYGGNQPQHF. The chain links TRBV2 to TRBJ1-5, with 9 bases lining up with TRBD1. V gave up 9 bases and J gave up 4 bases; unmatched junction bases: 13. Germline loops: CDR1 SNHLY, CDR2 FYNNEI. The CDR3 contains 16 residues.

J is TRBJ1-2 and V is TRBV7-9; 7 positions agree with TRBD1. Germline V lookup: CDR1 SEHNR, CDR2 FQNEAQ (reference sequence). The CDR3 is 16 amino acids. With V trimmed by 7 bases and J by 2 bases, 13 bases remained unmatched. CDR3 coding DNA: TGTGCCAGCACCCAATCGGGCTTGACAGGGAACTATGGCTACACCTTC. This codes for CASTQSGLTGNYGYTF.

Only a few counts were recorded for this clone. The chain joins TRBV6-2 or TRBV6-3 to TRBJ1-5, with D maybe TRBD1 (5 bases). CDR3 size: 16 residues. The V end lost 4 bases, the J end lost 3 bases, and 16 bases lay between the germline ends. The germline CDR1 and CDR2 sequences are MNHEY and SVGEGT. As DNA, the CDR3 is TGTGCCAGCAGTTCCACCTCAACAGGCAACAATCAGCCCCAGCATTTT. Translating gives CASSSTSTGNNQPQHF.

This chain uses TRBV7-9 with TRBJ1-1; D may be TRBD1 (6 bases). Germline lookup yields CDR1 SEHNR and CDR2 FQNEAQ (reference sequence). V lost 0 bases and J 0 bases, leaving 8 bases between the germline ends. The CDR3 contains 15 residues. The CDR3 nucleotides are TGTGCCAGCAGCTTAGCGCAGGGGATGAACACTGAAGCTTTCTTT. This encodes CASSLAQGMNTEAFF.